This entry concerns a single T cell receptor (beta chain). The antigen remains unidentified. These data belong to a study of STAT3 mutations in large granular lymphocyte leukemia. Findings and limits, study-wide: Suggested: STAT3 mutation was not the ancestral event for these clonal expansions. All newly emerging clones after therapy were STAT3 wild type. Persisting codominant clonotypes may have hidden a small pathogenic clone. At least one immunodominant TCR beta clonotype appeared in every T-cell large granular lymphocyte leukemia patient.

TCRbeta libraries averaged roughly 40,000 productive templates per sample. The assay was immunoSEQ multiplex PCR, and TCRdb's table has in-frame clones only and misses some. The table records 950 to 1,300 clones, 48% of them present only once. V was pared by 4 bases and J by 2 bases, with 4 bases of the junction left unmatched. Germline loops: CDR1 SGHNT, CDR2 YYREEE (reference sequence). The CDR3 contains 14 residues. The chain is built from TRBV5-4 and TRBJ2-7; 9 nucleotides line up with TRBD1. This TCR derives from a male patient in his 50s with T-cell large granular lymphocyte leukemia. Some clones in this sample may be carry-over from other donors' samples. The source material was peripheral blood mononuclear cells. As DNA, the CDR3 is TGTGCCAGCAGCGACCGGGACAGGGCCTACGAGCAGTACTTC. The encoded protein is CASSDRDRAYEQYF.